The 15 T cell receptor beta chains presented below share a single source sample, sequenced in a study of blood T cell repertoires in COVID-19. Using immunoSEQ multiplex PCR, the repertoire was profiled, and TCRdb retains in-frame clones only, with some absent. The data contain roughly 180,000 clones, roughly 86% of them singletons. Sequencing was carried out using peripheral blood. The receptors stem from a man aged 40-55 years who had recovered from COVID-19.

This chain connects TRBV6-5 to TRBJ1-6; 7 bases are shared with TRBD1. Germline V CDR1 and CDR2: MNHEY, SVGAGI. V lost 8 bases and J lost 2; bases outside the gene matches: 6. The CDR3 covers 15 residues. The CDR3 sequence is CASDRDGAYNSPLHF. In nucleotides, the CDR3 is TGTGCCAGCGACAGGGATGGGGCCTATAATTCACCCCTCCACTTT.

This rearrangement joins TRBV27 to TRBJ1-4; D perhaps matches TRBD1 (6 bases). The germline V gene encodes CDR1 MNHEY and CDR2 SMNVEV (reference sequence). The CDR3 runs 15 residues. V dropped 2 bases and J dropped 7 bases, with 14 bases sitting between them. The CDR3 nucleotides are TGTGCCAGCAGTTTAACAGGGATTCTGGGTGAAAAACTGTTTTTT. Translating gives CASSLTGILGEKLFF. Based on the CDR3 plus reference TRBV27 and TRBJ1-4, the full variable domain is EAQVTQNPRYLITVTGKKLTVTCSQNMNHEYMSWYRQDPGLGLRQIYYSMNVEVTDKGDVPEGYKVSRKEKRNFPLILESPSPNQTSLYFCASSLTGILGEKLFFGSGTQLSVL.

The chain links TRBV7-9 to TRBJ2-5; D is perhaps TRBD2 (6 bases). The V and J ends lost 7 bases and 5 bases respectively, with 17 bases between them. This CDR3 region has 14 residues. Germline V gene sequence: CDR1 SEHNR, CDR2 FQNEAQ (reference sequence). CDR3 coding DNA: TGTGCCAGCACTACCGCTACTAGCCCCGAGACCCAGTACTTC. This codes for CASTTATSPETQYF.

The CDR3 spells CASSPLGETDTQYF. DNA of the CDR3: TGTGCCAGCAGCCCATTGGGCGAGACAGATACGCAGTATTTT. The rearrangement links TRBV9 to TRBJ2-3; D remains unclear. This CDR3 is 14 amino acids long. Trimming shortened V by 4 bases and J by 3 bases, and 12 bases separated the two germline ends. Germline loops: CDR1 SGDLS, CDR2 YYNGEE.

V and J are TRBV9 and TRBJ1-4; D uncertain. This CDR3 has 12 amino acids. V was pared by 3 bases and J by 10 bases, with 10 bases between. Germline loops: CDR1 SGDLS, CDR2 YYNGEE. CDR3 coding DNA: TGTGCCAGCAGCGCCAACACGGGAAAACTGTTTTTT. Residues: CASSANTGKLFF.

This chain joins TRBV5-1 and TRBJ2-7; 9 nucleotides match TRBD1. The germline V gene has CDR1 SGHRS and CDR2 YFSETQ. The CDR3 totals 15 residues. With V trimmed by 0 bases and J by 2 bases, 3 bases remained unmatched. CDR3: CASSLAGQGPYEQYF. CDR3 in DNA: TGCGCCAGCAGCTTGGCGGGACAGGGCCCCTACGAGCAGTACTTC.

The rearrangement uses TRBV19 and TRBJ1-1; no clear D. The CDR3 has 14 residues. The germline gives CDR1 LNHDA, CDR2 SQIVND (reference sequence). Trimming cost V 0 bases and J 8 bases, with 13 bases left between them. Written as DNA, the CDR3 is TGTGCCAGTAGTATAGAACCCAACGTGGGCGAAGCTTTCTTT. Its translation is CASSIEPNVGEAFF. The variable domain in full, with the rest retrieved from reference TRBV19 and TRBJ1-1, is DGGITQSPKYLFRKEGQNVTLSCEQNLNHDAMYWYRQDPGQGLRLIYYSQIVNDFQKGDIAEGYSVSREKKESFPLTVTSAQKNPTAFYLCASSIEPNVGEAFFGQGTRLTVV.

V is TRBV7-2 and J is TRBJ2-5; TRBD2 matches 7 bases. In germline, CDR1 is SGHTA, CDR2 FQGNSA. V shed 5 bases, J shed 4 bases, and the junction held 10 bases outside the gene matches. The CDR3 totals 15 residues. CDR3 bases: TGTGCCAGCAGCCAGCGGGACCCGGGGTTAGAGACCCAGTACTTC. Encoded protein: CASSQRDPGLETQYF.

This chain links TRBV12-3 or TRBV12-4 with TRBJ1-5, with D possibly matching TRBD1 (6 bases). This CDR3 has 13 residues. V lost 4 bases to trimming and J lost 6 bases, with 10 bases between them. The CDR3 DNA reads TGTGCCAGCAGTTCAGGGGTGGTTCAGCCCCAGCATTTT. Translating gives CASSSGVVQPQHF.

The rearrangement uses TRBV6-2 or TRBV6-3 and TRBJ1-2; TRBD1 might be the D (5 bases). Germline CDR1 is MNHEY and CDR2 is SVGEGT. V was pared by 2 bases and J by 0 bases, with 10 bases between. The CDR3 spans 15 residues. The CDR3 DNA sequence: TGTGCCAGCAGTTACCGGGGGAGAGCTAACTATGGCTACACCTTC. It encodes CASSYRGRANYGYTF.

The rearrangement links TRBV19 to TRBJ2-2; 9 positions agree with TRBD2. V shed 5 bases, J shed 4 bases, and the junction held 5 bases outside the gene matches. The CDR3 is 15 residues long. Germline CDR1 is LNHDA and CDR2 is SQIVND (reference sequence). The CDR3 here is CASSFAGGATGELFF. DNA of the CDR3: TGTGCCAGTAGTTTTGCGGGAGGGGCCACCGGGGAGCTGTTTTTT.

The chain couples TRBV27 to TRBJ1-1; 8 bases fit TRBD1. The germline gives CDR1 MNHEY, CDR2 SMNVEV (reference sequence). The CDR3 runs to 14 residues. V shed 3 bases and J 6 bases; nucleotides not matched to a gene: 6. CDR3 amino acids: CASSFLRQGPEAFF. For the CDR3, the DNA is TGTGCCAGCAGTTTCCTACGACAGGGGCCTGAAGCTTTCTTT.

The chain joins TRBV29-1 to TRBJ2-5; 10 bases are shared with TRBD1. Germline CDR1 and CDR2: SQVTM and ANQGSEA. The CDR3 extends over 13 amino acids. With 5 bases clipped from V and 2 bases from J, the junction kept 2 bases outside the gene matches. CDR3: CSVPGQGQETQYF. CDR3 bases: TGCAGCGTTCCGGGACAGGGGCAAGAGACCCAGTACTTC. The variable domain in full, with the rest retrieved from reference TRBV29-1 and TRBJ2-5, is SAVISQKPSRDICQRGTSLTIQCQVDSQVTMMFWYRQQPGQSLTLIATANQGSEATYESGFVIDKFPISRPNLTFSTLTVSNMSPEDSSIYLCSVPGQGQETQYFGPGTRLLVL.

The table lists this clone with a few counts. The chain couples TRBV6-5 to TRBJ1-3, with D tentatively TRBD1 (5 bases). The CDR3 consists of 14 residues. Germline V gene lookup returns CDR1 MNHEY and CDR2 SVGAGI. With 6 bases removed from V and 0 bases from J, the gap between germline ends came to 9 bases. The DNA for the CDR3 is TGTGCCAGCAGACAGGAAATCTCTGGAAACACCATATATTTT. As protein: CASRQEISGNTIYF.

The CDR3 sequence is CASSEGLAGDTQYF. CDR3 nucleotide sequence: TGTGCCAGCAGTGAGGGACTAGCGGGAGATACGCAGTATTTT. The rearrangement joins TRBV6-4 to TRBJ2-3; 12 bases fit TRBD2. The CDR3 consists of 14 residues. Germline CDR1 is MRHNA and CDR2 is SNTAGT. V shed 3 bases, J shed 5 bases, and the junction held 0 bases outside the gene matches.